This T cell receptor beta chain was sequenced for a study of identical twins. Regarding the study as a whole: In drawing conclusions, the study used cross-sectional statistical analysis and did not follow the same donors. The study found that models underestimated out-of-frame TCR alpha sharing in monozygotic twins. Invariant cells of the MAIT and iNKT types might have partly distorted the zero-insertion analyses.

Concerning this clonotype itself: Its specificity is unknown.

Each CDR3 protein gets one entry after TCRdb re-called the 5' RACE reads with MiXCR. Of 600,000 to 800,000 distinct CDR3 sequences listed, around 20% are singletons. Trimming pared 3 bases from V and 0 bases from J, leaving 12 bases between. The CDR3 covers 15 residues. From germline, CDR1 is KGHSH and CDR2 LQKENI. The same data also contributed to another study, on T cells expressing NK-cell markers.

This chain links TRBV18 with TRBJ2-7, with D hard to call. Sequencing was done on a sample of PBMCs. The sequence was obtained from a woman aged 18-29 years in good health. Written as DNA, the CDR3 is TGTGCCAGCTCACCGACCTGGTCGAGCTCCTACGAGCAGTACTTC. Residues: CASSPTWSSSYEQYF.